The 5 T cell receptor beta chains given below trace back to one sample, sequenced in a study of shared clonotypes between healthy human individuals. Clones were read by immunoSEQ multiplex PCR, and TCRdb kept only the in-frame ones, dropping some. The sample shows 1.6 million or so clones, just under 99% of them seen only once. The material sequenced was naive CD4+ T cells sorted from blood. Subset specified: CD45RA+ positively selected. Source of these receptors: a man under 40 in good health.

V usage is TRBV5-4 and J usage is TRBJ2-7; TRBD2 might be the D (5 bases). The CDR3 covers 12 residues. V was trimmed by 0 bases and J by 7 bases, leaving 8 bases between them. CDR1 and CDR2 from the germline V gene are SGHNT and YYREEE (reference sequence). CDR3 sequence reads: CASSLGGREQYF. As DNA, the CDR3 is TGTGCCAGCAGCTTGGGAGGGCGGGAGCAGTACTTC.

The CDR3 bases are TGTGCCAGCAGCTCTAAAGACAGGACGGGACTAGAAACAGATACGCAGTATTTT. It translates to CASSSKDRTGLETDTQYF. This chain uses TRBV13 with TRBJ2-3; 8 bases align to TRBD2. V trimming: 4 bases; J trimming: 3 bases; junction bases outside the gene matches: 15. CDR3 length equals 18 residues. Germline lookup yields CDR1 PRHDT and CDR2 FYEKMQ (reference sequence).

This chain uses TRBV27 with TRBJ2-7, with 10 bases that match TRBD2. V dropped 5 bases and J dropped 4; count of bases not matched to a gene: 5. Germline V gene lookup returns CDR1 MNHEY and CDR2 SMNVEV (reference sequence). CDR3 length equals 14 residues. The CDR3 nucleotides are TGTGCCAGCAGTCCTCTAGCGGGAGTTTACGAGCAGTACTTC. Translated, it gives CASSPLAGVYEQYF.

The chain employs TRBV28 and TRBJ1-4; 7 bases align to TRBD1. V was clipped by 6 bases and J by 4 bases; unmatched bases: 2. CDR1 MDHEN and CDR2 SYDVKM come from the germline V gene. CDR3 length equals 13 residues. This CDR3 is CASRGQINEKLFF. The CDR3 DNA reads TGTGCCAGCAGGGGACAGATTAATGAAAAACTGTTTTTT.

This clone was detected once. The J gene is TRBJ1-1, the V gene TRBV28; 7 bases fit TRBD1. The CDR3 extends over 14 amino acids. Germline CDR1 MDHEN, CDR2 SYDVKM. J lost 0 bases, V lost 4 bases, and 2 bases had no gene match. The CDR3 reads CASSSDRVNTEAFF. CDR3 sequence (DNA): TGTGCCAGCAGTTCAGACAGGGTGAACACTGAAGCTTTCTTT.